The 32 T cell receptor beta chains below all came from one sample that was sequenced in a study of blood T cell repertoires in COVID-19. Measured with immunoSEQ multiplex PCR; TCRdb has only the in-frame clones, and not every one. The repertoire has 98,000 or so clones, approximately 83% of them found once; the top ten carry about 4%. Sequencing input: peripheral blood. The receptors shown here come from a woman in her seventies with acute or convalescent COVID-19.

CDR3 sequence: CASSQPSGNLKDTQYF. In DNA form, the CDR3 reads TGCGCCAGCAGCCAACCTAGCGGGAACCTAAAAGATACGCAGTATTTT. The V call is TRBV4-1, the J call TRBJ2-3; the match to TRBD2 covers 9 bases. Looked up from germline, CDR1 is MGHRA and CDR2 is YSYEKL. After removal of 2 bases from V and 5 bases from J, the junction contained 8 bases not matched to a gene. The CDR3 runs to 16 residues.

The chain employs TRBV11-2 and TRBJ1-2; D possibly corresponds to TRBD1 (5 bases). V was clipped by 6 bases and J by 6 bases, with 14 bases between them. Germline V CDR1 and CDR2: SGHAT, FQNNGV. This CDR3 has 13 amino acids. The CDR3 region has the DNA TGTGCCAGCAGAACCTGGGGCTGGAATGGCTACACCTTC. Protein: CASRTWGWNGYTF. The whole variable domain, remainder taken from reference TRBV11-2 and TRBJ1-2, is EAGVAQSPRYKIIEKRQSVAFWCNPISGHATLYWYQQILGQGPKLLIQFQNNGVVDDSQLPKDRFSAERLKGVDSTLKIQPAKLEDSAVYLCASRTWGWNGYTFGSGTRLTVV.

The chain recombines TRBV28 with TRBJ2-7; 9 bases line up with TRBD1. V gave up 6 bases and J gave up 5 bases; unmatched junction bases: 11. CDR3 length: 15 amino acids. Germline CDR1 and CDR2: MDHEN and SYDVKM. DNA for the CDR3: TGTGCCAGCAGCCACGGTGGGACAGGGTCCAACGAGCAGTACTTC. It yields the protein CASSHGGTGSNEQYF.

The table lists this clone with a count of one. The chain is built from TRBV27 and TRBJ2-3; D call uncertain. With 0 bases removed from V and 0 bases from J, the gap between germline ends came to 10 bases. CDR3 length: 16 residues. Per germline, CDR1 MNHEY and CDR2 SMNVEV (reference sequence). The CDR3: CASSLSLPTSTDTQYF. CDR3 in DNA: TGTGCCAGCAGTTTATCTCTCCCAACTAGCACAGATACGCAGTATTTT.

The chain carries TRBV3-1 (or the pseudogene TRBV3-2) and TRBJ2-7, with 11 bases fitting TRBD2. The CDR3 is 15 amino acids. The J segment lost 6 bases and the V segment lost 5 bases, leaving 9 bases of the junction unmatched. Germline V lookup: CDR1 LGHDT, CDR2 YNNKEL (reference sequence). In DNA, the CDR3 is TGTGCCAGCAGCGGAACGCTAGCGGGAGGACTCGAGCAGTACTTC. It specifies CASSGTLAGGLEQYF.

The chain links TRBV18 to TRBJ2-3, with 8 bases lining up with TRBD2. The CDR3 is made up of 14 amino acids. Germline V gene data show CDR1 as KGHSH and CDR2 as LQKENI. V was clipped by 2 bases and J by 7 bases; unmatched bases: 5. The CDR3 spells CASSPGGGRNTQYF. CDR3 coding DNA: TGTGCCAGCTCACCAGGCGGGGGGCGAAATACGCAGTATTTT. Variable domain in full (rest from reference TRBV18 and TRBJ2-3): NAGVMQNPRHLVRRRGQEARLRCSPMKGHSHVYWYRQLPEEGLKFMVYLQKENIIDESGMPKERFSAEFPKEGPSILRIQQVVRGDSAAYFCASSPGGGRNTQYFGPGTRLTVL.

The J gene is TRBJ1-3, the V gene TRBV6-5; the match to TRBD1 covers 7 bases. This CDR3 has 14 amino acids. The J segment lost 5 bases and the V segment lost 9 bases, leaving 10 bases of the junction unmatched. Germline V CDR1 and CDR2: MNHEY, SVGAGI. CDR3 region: CASLESTGRNTIYF. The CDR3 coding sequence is TGTGCCAGTCTTGAGTCGACAGGGAGAAACACCATATATTTT.

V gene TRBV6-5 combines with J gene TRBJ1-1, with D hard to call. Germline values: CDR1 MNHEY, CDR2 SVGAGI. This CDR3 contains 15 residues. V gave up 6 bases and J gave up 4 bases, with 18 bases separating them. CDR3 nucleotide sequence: TGTGCCAGCAGGGTGGTTGTGCGATCGGTCACTGAAGCTTTCTTT. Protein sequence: CASRVVVRSVTEAFF.

The CDR3 region has the DNA TGTGCCAGCAGCCAAGGAGGGCCCCTCGGGGAGCAGTACTTC. This encodes CASSQGGPLGEQYF. The chain combines TRBV3-1 (or the pseudogene TRBV3-2) with TRBJ2-7; D possibly corresponds to TRBD2 (5 bases). The germline V and J ends were trimmed by 1 base and 7 bases, with 14 bases remaining between them. Germline loops: CDR1 LGHDT, CDR2 YNNKEL (reference sequence). This CDR3 spans 14 amino acids.

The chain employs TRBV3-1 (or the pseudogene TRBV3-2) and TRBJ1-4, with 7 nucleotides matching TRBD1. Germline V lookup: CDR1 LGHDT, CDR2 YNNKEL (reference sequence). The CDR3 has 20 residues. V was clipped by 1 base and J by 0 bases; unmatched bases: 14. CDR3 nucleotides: TGTGCCAGCAGCCAAGCCGCAGGGGGTACAATAACCGCAACTAATGAAAAACTGTTTTTT. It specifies CASSQAAGGTITATNEKLFF.

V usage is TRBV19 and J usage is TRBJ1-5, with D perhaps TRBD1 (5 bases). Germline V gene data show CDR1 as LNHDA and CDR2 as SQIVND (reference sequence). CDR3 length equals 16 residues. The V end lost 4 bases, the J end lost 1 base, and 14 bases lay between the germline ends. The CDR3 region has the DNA TGTGCCAGTAGTAAGCAGGGAGGTGGGAGCAATCAGCCCCAGCATTTT. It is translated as CASSKQGGGSNQPQHF.

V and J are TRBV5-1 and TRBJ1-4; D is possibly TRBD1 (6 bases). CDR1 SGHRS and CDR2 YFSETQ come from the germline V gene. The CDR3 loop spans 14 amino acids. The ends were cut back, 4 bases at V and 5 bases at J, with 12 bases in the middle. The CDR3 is CASSTGQSNEKLFF. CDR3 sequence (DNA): TGCGCCAGCAGCACCGGACAGAGCAATGAAAAACTGTTTTTT.

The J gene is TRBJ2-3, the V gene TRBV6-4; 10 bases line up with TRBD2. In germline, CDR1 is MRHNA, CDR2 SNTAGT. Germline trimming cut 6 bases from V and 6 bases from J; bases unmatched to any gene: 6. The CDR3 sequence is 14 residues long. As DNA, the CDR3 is TGTGCCAGCAGCGTAGCGGGAGGAAGCGATACGCAGTATTTT. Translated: CASSVAGGSDTQYF.

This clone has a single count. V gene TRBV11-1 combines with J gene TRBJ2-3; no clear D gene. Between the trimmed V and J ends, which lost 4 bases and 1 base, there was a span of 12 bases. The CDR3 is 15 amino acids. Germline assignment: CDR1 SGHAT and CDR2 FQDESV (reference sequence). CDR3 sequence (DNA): TGTGCCAGCAGCTCCCCTAAAGTGCGCACAGATACGCAGTATTTT. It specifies CASSSPKVRTDTQYF.

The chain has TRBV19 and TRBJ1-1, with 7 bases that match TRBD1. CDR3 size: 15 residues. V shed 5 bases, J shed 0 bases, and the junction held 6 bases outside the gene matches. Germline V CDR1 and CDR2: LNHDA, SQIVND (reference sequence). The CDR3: CASSPTGRMNTEAFF. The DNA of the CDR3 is TGTGCCAGTAGTCCGACAGGGCGAATGAACACTGAAGCTTTCTTT.

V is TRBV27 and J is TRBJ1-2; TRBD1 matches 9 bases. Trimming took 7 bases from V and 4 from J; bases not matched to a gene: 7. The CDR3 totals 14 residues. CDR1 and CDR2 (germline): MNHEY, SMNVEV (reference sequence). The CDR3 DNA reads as TGTGCCAGCAAAACTGCGGGACAGGGCTATGGCTACACCTTC. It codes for CASKTAGQGYGYTF.

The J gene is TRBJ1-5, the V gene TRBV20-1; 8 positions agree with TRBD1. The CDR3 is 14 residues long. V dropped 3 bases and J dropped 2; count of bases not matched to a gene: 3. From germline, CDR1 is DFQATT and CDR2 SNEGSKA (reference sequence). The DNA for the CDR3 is TGCAGTGCTAGTAAGACAGGGGGCAATCAGCCCCAGCATTTT. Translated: CSASKTGGNQPQHF.

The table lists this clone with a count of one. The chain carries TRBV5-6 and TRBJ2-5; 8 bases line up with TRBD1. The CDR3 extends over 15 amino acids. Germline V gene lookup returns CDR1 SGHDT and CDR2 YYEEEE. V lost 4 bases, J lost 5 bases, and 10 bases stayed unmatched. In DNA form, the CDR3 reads TGTGCCAGCAGCATCTTCCAGGGGGCGGGGGAGACCCAGTACTTC. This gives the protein CASSIFQGAGETQYF.

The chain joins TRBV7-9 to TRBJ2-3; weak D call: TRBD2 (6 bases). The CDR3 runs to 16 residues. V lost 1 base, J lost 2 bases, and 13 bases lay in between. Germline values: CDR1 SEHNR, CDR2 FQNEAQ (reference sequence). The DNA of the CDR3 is TGTGCCAGCAGCTTAGGATCGGGACTCCACACAGATACGCAGTATTTT. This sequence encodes CASSLGSGLHTDTQYF.

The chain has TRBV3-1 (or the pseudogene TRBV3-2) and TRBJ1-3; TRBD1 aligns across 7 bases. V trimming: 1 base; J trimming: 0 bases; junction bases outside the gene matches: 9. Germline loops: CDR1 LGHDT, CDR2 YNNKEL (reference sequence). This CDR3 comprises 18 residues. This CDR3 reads CASSQGTGGTGSGNTIYF. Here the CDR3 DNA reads TGTGCCAGCAGCCAAGGGACAGGAGGTACTGGCTCTGGAAACACCATATATTTT.

In nucleotides, the CDR3 is TGCGCCAGCAGAGTTTTGGTGACAGGGAAGGCCGGGGAGCTGTTTTTT. Protein: CASRVLVTGKAGELFF. V usage is TRBV5-1 and J usage is TRBJ2-2, with 7 bases fitting TRBD1. Germline lookup yields CDR1 SGHRS and CDR2 YFSETQ. With 5 bases clipped from V and 6 bases from J, the junction kept 13 bases outside the gene matches. This CDR3 is built from 16 residues.

The CDR3 sequence is CASSIGLAGVREQYF. CDR3 coding DNA: TGTGCCAGCAGCATCGGACTAGCGGGAGTGAGGGAGCAGTACTTC. The chain carries TRBV7-2 and TRBJ2-7; 13 bases align to TRBD2. CDR1 is SGHTA, CDR2 FQGNSA, per germline. This CDR3 is 15 amino acids long. The junction had 8 bases not matched to a gene; V was cut back by 5 bases and J by 7 bases.

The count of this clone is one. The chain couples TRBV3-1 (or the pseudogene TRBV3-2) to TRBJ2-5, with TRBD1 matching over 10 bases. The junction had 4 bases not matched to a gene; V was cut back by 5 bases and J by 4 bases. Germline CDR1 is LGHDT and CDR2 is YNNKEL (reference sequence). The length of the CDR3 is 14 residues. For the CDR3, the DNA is TGTGCCAGCAGCTCTTGGGACAGGGGAGAGACCCAGTACTTC. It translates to CASSSWDRGETQYF.

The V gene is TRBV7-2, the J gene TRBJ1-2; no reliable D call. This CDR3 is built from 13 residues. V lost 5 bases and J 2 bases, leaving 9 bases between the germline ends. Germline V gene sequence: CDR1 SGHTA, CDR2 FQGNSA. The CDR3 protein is CASSPQKNYGYTF. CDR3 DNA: TGTGCCAGCAGCCCACAGAAGAACTATGGCTACACCTTC.

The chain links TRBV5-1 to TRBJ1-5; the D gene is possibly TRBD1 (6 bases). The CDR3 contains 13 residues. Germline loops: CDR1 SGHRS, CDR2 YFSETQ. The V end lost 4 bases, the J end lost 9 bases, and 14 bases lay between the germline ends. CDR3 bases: TGCGCCAGCAGCCCACAGGGTCCCTTGCCCCAGCATTTT. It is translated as CASSPQGPLPQHF. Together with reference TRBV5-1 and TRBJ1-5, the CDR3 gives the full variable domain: KAGVTQTPRYLIKTRGQQVTLSCSPISGHRSVSWYQQTPGQGLQFLFEYFSETQRNKGNFPGRFSGRQFSNSRSEMNVSTLELGDSALYLCASSPQGPLPQHFGDGTRLSIL.

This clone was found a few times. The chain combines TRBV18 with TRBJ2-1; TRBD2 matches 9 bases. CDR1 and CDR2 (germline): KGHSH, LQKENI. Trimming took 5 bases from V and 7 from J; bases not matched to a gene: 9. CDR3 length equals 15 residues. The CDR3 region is CASSSNSGGGNEQFF. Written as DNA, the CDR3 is TGTGCCAGCTCATCGAATAGCGGGGGAGGTAATGAGCAGTTCTTC.

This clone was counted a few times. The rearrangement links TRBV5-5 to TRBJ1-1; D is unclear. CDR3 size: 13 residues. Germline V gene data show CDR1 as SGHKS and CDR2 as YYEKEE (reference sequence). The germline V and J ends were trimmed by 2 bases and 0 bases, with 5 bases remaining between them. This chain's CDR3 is CASSFSVNTEAFF. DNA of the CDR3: TGTGCCAGCAGCTTTTCCGTGAACACTGAAGCTTTCTTT.

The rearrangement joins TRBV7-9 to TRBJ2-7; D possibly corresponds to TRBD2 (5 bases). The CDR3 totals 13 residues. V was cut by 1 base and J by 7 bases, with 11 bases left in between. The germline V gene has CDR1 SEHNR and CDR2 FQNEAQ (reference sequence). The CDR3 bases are TGTGCCAGCAGCTTAGGAGGGCCCGAGGAGCAGTACTTC. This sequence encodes CASSLGGPEEQYF.

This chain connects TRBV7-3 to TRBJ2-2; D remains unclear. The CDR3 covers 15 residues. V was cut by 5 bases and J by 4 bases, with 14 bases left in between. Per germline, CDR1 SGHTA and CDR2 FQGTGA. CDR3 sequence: CASSPYYGPTGELFF. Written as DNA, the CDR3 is TGTGCCAGCAGCCCATACTACGGCCCCACCGGGGAGCTGTTTTTT.

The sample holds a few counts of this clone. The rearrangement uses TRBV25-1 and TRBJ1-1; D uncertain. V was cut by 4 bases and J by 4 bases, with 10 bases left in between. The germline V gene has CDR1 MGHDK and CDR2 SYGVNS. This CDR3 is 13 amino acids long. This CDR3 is CASSVLLATEAFF. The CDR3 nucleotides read TGTGCCAGCAGTGTTTTATTGGCCACTGAAGCTTTCTTT.

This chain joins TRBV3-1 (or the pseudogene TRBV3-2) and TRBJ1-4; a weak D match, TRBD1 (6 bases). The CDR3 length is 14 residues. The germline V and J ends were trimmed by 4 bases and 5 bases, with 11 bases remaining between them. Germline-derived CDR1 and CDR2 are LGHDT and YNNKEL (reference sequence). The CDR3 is CASSRQALNEKLFF. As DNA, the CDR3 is TGTGCCAGCAGCCGACAGGCCCTCAATGAAAAACTGTTTTTT.

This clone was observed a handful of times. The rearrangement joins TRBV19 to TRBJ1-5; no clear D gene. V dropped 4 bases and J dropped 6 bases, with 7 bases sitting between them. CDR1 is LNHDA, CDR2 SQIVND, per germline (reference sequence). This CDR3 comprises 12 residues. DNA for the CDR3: TGTGCCAGTAGTACCCCTAGTCAGCCCCAGCATTTT. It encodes CASSTPSQPQHF.